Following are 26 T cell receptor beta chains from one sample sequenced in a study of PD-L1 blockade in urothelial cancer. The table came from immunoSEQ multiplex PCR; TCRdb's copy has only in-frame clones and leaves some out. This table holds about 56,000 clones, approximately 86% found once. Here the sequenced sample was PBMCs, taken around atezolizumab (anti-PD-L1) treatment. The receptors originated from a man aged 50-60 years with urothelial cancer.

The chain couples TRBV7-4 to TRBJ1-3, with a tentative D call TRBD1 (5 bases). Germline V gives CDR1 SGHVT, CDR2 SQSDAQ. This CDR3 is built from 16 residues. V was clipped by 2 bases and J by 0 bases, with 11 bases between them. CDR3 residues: CASSLIKGNSGNTIYF. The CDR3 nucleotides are TGTGCCAGCAGCTTAATCAAGGGGAACTCTGGAAACACCATATATTTT.

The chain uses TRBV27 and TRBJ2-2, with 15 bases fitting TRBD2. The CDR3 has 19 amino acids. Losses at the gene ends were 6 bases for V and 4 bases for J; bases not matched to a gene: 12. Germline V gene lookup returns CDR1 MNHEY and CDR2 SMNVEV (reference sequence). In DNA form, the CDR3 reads TGTGCCAGCAGACACGGGTGGACTAGCGGGAGGGCCGGCACCGGGGAGCTGTTTTTT. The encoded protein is CASRHGWTSGRAGTGELFF.

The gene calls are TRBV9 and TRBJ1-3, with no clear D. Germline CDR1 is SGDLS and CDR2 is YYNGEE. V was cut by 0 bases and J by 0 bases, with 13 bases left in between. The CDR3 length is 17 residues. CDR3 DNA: TGTGCCAGCAGCGTAGGGTCGAGGTTCTTCTCTGGAAACACCATATATTTT. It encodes CASSVGSRFFSGNTIYF.

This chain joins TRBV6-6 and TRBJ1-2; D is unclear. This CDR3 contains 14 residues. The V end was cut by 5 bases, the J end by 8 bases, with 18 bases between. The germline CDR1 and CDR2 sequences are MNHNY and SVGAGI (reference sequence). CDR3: CASSDNGRLEGYTF. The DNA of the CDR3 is TGTGCCAGCAGTGACAACGGGAGGTTGGAAGGCTACACCTTC.

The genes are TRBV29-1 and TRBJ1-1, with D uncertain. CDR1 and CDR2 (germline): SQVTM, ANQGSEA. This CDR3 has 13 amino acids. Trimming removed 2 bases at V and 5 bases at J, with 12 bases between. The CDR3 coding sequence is TGCAGCGTTGAACCCGGGGAAGGAACTGAAGCTTTCTTT. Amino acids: CSVEPGEGTEAFF.

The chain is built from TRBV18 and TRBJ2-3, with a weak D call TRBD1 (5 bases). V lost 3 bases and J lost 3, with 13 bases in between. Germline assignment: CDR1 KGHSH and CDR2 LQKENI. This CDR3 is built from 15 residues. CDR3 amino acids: CASSPRQLGTDTQYF. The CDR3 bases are TGTGCCAGCTCACCTAGACAGCTAGGGACAGATACGCAGTATTTT.

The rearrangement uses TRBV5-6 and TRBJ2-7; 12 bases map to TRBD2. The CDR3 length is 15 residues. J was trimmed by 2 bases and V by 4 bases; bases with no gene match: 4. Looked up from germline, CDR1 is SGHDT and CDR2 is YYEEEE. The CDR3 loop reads CASSQGLAGTYEQYF. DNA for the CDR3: TGTGCCAGCAGCCAAGGACTAGCGGGAACCTACGAGCAGTACTTC.

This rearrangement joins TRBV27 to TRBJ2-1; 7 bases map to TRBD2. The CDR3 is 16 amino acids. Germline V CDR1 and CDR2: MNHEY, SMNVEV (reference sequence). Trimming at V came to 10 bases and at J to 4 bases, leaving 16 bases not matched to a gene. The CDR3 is CATKPAGVVRYNEQFF. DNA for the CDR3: TGTGCCACCAAACCGGCGGGAGTGGTCCGTTACAATGAGCAGTTCTTC.

The CDR3 loop is CASSEVGAGAIIRGYGYTF. CDR3 bases: TGTGCCAGCAGTGAAGTCGGGGCAGGGGCCATTATACGAGGGTATGGCTACACCTTC. This chain uses TRBV2 with TRBJ1-2; D is possibly TRBD1 (6 bases). Trimming took off 1 base at V and 5 bases at J, with 26 bases between the two ends. This CDR3 region has 19 residues. Germline CDR1 SNHLY, CDR2 FYNNEI.

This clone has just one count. DNA of the CDR3: TGCGCCAGCAGCGCAGAGACAGGTCGTACGAGCCATATGAACACTGAAGCTTTCTTT. Its protein product is CASSAETGRTSHMNTEAFF. This chain links TRBV5-1 with TRBJ1-1, with D maybe TRBD1 (6 bases). Trimming removed 4 bases from V and 0 bases from J, with 25 bases in between. This CDR3 has 19 amino acids. CDR1 SGHRS and CDR2 YFSETQ come from the germline V gene.

The CDR3 DNA reads TGTGCCAGCAGCTTGCCCGGGGGGTCGTATGGCTACACCTTC. Its protein product is CASSLPGGSYGYTF. The rearrangement links TRBV5-6 to TRBJ1-2; D is possibly TRBD1 (5 bases). Trimming left V 1 base short and J 5 bases short, with 12 bases between. CDR1 and CDR2 (germline): SGHDT, YYEEEE. The CDR3 is 14 residues long.

The CDR3 protein is CASSPGTANYGYTF. The CDR3 nucleotides read TGTGCCAGCAGTCCCGGGACAGCTAACTATGGCTACACCTTC. V and J are TRBV6-4 and TRBJ1-2; 7 bases match TRBD1. The CDR3 has 14 residues. Germline lookup yields CDR1 MRHNA and CDR2 SNTAGT. Unmatched junction bases numbered 3, after V lost 5 bases and J lost 0 bases.

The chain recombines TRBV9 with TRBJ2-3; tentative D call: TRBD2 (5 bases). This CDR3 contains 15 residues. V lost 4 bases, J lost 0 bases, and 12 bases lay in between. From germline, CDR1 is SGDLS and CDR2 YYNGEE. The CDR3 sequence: CASSSRSASTDTQYF. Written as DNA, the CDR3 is TGTGCCAGCAGCAGCCGTAGCGCCAGCACAGATACGCAGTATTTT.

The CDR3, as DNA: TGTGCCAGCAGCGACCCGCCGGGCACTGAAGCTTTCTTT. Translated, it gives CASSDPPGTEAFF. This chain joins TRBV6-5 and TRBJ1-1; D ambiguous. There are 13 residues in the CDR3. Looked up from germline, CDR1 is MNHEY and CDR2 is SVGAGI. The germline V and J ends were trimmed by 6 bases and 4 bases, with 12 bases remaining between them.

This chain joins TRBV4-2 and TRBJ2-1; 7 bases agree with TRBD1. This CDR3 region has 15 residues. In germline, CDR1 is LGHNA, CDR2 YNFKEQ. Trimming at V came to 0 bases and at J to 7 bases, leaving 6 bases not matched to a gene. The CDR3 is CASSQDLTGENEQFF. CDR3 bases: TGTGCCAGCAGCCAAGATTTAACAGGGGAGAATGAGCAGTTCTTC.

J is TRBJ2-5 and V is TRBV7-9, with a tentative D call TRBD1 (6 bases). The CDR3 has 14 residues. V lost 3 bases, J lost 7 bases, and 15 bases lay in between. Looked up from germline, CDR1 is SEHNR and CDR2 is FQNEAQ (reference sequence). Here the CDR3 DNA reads TGTGCCAGCAGCTTGCAGGACAGTCTATGGACCCAGTACTTC. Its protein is CASSLQDSLWTQYF.

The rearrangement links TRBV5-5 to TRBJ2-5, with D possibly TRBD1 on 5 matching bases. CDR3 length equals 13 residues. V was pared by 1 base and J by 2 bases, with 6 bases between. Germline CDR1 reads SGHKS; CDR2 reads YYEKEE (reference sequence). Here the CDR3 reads CASSLQGQETQYF. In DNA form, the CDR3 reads TGTGCCAGCAGCTTGCAGGGACAAGAGACCCAGTACTTC.

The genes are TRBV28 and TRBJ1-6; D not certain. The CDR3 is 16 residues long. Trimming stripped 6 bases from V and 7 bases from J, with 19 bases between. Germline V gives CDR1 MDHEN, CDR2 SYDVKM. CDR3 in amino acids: CASSPAKDKRNSPLHF. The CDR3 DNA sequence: TGTGCCAGCAGCCCCGCGAAAGACAAGCGGAATTCACCCCTCCACTTT.

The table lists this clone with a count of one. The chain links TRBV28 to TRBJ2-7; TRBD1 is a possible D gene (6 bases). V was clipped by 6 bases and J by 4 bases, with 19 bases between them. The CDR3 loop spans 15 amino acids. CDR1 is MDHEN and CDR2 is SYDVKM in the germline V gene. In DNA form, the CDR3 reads TGTGCCAGCAGACCCTACAGGGTTCGTCAATACGAGCAGTACTTC. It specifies CASRPYRVRQYEQYF. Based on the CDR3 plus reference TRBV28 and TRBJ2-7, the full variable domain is DVKVTQSSRYLVKRTGEKVFLECVQDMDHENMFWYRQDPGLGLRLIYFSYDVKMKEKGDIPEGYSVSREKKERFSLILESASTNQTSMYLCASRPYRVRQYEQYFGPGTRLTVT.

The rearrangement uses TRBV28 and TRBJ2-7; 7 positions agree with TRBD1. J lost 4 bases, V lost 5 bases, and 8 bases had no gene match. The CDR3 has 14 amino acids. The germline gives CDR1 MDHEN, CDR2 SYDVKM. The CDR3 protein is CASSVGQPPYEQYF. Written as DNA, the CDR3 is TGTGCCAGCAGTGTGGGACAGCCACCATACGAGCAGTACTTC. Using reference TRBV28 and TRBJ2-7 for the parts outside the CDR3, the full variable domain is DVKVTQSSRYLVKRTGEKVFLECVQDMDHENMFWYRQDPGLGLRLIYFSYDVKMKEKGDIPEGYSVSREKKERFSLILESASTNQTSMYLCASSVGQPPYEQYFGPGTRLTVT.

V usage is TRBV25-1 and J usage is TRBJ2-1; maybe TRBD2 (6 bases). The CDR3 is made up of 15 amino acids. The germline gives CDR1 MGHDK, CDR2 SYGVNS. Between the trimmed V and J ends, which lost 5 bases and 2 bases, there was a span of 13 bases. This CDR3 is CASSSAGLPYNEQFF. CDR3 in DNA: TGTGCCAGCAGTTCGGCGGGACTTCCCTACAATGAGCAGTTCTTC.

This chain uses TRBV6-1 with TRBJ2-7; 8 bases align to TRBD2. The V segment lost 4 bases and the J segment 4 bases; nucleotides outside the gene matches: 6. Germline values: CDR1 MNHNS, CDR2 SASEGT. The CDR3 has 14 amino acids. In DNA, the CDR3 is TGTGCCAGCAGTGCAGCGGGAGATGTGTACGAGCAGTACTTC. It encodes CASSAAGDVYEQYF.

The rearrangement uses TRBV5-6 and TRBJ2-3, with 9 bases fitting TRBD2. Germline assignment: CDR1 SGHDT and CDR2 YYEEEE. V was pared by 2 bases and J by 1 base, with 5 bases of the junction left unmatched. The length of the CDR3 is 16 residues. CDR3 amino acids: CASSFYSGSRTDTQYF. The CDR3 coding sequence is TGTGCCAGCAGCTTCTATAGCGGGAGTCGCACAGATACGCAGTATTTT.

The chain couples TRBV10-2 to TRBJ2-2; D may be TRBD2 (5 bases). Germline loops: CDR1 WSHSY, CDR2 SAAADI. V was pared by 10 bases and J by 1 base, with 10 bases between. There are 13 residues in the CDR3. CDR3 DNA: TGCGCCACCCGGGAATTGAACACCGGGGAGCTGTTTTTT. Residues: CATRELNTGELFF.

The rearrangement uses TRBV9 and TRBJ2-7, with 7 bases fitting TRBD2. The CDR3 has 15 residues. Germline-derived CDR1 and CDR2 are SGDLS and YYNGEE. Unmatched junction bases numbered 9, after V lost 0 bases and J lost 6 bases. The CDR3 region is CASSVEGGSGSEQYF. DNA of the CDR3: TGTGCCAGCAGCGTAGAGGGCGGGAGTGGGTCCGAGCAGTACTTC. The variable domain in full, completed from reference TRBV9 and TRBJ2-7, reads DSGVTQTPKHLITATGQRVTLRCSPRSGDLSVYWYQQSLDQGLQFLIQYYNGEERAKGNILERFSAQQFPDLHSELNLSSLELGDSALYFCASSVEGGSGSEQYFGPGTRLTVT.

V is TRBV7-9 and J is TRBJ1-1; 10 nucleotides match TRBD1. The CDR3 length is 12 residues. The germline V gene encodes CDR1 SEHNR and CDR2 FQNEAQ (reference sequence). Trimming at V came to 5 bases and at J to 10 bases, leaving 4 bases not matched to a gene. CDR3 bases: TGTGCCAGCAGCACAGACAGGGGGCCAGCTTTCTTT. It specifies CASSTDRGPAFF.